Sequencing of this TCR beta chain was carried out in a study of blood T cell repertoires in COVID-19. Study information: Spain, Italy and the United States supplied samples that represented acute and convalescent COVID-19. Nucleic acid was either cDNA or gDNA, and it came from T cells, B-cell-depleted T cells, or PBMCs.

This clone was observed once. V gave up 6 bases and J gave up 3 bases; unmatched junction bases: 11. The CDR3 contains 17 residues. CDR1 and CDR2 (germline): MNHEY, SMNVEV (reference sequence). In the original processing: Researchers report that nucleated cell counts were estimated from reference gene primer amplification. Repertoires were generated with immunoSEQ multiplex PCR, while TCRdb's copy carries only in-frame clones and drops some. The V and J calls and clone size were taken over from that table, and D and trimming were inferred from the DNA. Among about 26,000 clones listed, under 90% were seen once.

This chain links TRBV27 with TRBJ2-1; the match to TRBD1 covers 10 bases. The source is a human donor in a cohort sampled during active COVID-19. Sequenced input: peripheral blood. DNA of the CDR3: TGTGCCAGCAGGGGGTTGGGACAGGGGTCAAACTACAATGAGCAGTTCTTC. This encodes CASRGLGQGSNYNEQFF.